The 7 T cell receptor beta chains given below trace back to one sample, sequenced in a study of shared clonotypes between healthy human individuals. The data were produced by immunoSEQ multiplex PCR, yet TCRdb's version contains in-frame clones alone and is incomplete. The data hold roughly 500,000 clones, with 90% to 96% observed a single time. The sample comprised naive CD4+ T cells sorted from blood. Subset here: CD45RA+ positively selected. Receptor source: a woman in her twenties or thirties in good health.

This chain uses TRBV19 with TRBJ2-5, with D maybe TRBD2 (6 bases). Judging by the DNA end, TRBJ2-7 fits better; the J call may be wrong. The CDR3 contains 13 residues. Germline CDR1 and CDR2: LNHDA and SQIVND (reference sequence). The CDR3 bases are TGTGCCACTGTGTGGGGGGAGTGGTACGAGCAGTACTTC. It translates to CATVWGEWYEQYF.

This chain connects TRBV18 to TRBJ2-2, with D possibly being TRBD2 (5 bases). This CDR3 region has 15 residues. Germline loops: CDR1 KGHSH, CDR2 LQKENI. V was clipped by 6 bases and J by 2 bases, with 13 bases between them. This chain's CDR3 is CASSLRLPNTGELFF. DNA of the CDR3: TGTGCCAGCTCCCTGCGACTACCCAACACCGGGGAGCTGTTTTTT.

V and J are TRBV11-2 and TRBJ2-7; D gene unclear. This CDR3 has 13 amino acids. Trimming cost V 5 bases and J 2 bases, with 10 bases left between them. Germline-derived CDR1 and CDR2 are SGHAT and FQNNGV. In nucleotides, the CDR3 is TGTGCCAGCAGCGATCTACGGACCTACGAGCAGTACTTC. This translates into CASSDLRTYEQYF.

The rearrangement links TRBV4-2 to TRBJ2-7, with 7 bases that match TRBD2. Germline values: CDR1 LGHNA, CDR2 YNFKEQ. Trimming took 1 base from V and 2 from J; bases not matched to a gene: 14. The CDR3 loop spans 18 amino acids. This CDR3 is CASSQGGVSSGDPYEQYF. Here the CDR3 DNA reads TGTGCCAGCAGCCAAGGAGGGGTGTCTAGCGGAGACCCCTACGAGCAGTACTTC.

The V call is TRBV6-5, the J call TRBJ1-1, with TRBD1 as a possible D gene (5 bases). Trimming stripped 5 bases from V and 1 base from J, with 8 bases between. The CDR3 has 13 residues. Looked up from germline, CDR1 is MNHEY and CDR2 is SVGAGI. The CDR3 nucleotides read TGTGCCAGCAGTGACAGCCCGAACACTGAAGCTTTCTTT. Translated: CASSDSPNTEAFF.

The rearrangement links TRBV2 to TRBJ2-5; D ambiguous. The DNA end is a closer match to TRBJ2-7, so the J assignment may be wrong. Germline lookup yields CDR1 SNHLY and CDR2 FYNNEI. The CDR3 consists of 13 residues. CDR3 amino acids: CASSENMGYEQYF. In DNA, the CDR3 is TGTGCCAGCAGTGAAAACATGGGGTACGAGCAGTACTTC.

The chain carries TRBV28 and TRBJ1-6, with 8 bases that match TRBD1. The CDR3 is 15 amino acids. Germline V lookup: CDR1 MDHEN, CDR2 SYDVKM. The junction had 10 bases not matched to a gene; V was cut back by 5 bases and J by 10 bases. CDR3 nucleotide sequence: TGTGCCAGCAGTACCTCCCGACAGGGGAGATCACCCCTCCACTTT. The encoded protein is CASSTSRQGRSPLHF.